This TCR beta chain derives from a study of OX40 agonist ivuxolimab in advanced cancers. Broadly, across the study: Ivuxolimab was an agonistic, fully human IgG2 monoclonal antibody directed against OX40 (CD134), a costimulatory receptor. Three dose-escalation patients achieved partial responses, one with hepatocellular carcinoma and two with cutaneous melanoma. In the dose-escalation cohort, about four fifths of patients were male, and the mean age was around 65 years with a range of roughly 20 to 79. Intravenous ivuxolimab was administered to patients every 2 weeks at six dose levels: 0.01, 0.1, 0.3, 1.5, 3 and 10 mg/kg. The point of sequencing TCRbeta in the periphery was to test whether ivuxolimab changed TCR sequence diversity and drove clonal T-cell expansion. The paper reports the monotherapy dose-escalation portion (N of about 50 patients) of the phase I ivuxolimab trial. Patients were allowed to have had prior anti-PD-1, anti-PD-L1 or anti-CTLA-4 therapy, and 40% of the dose-escalation patients had previously received checkpoint inhibitors. Of the 50 to 55 dose-escalation patients, hepatocellular carcinoma was present in about 20, melanoma in around 15, renal cell carcinoma in 9 and head and neck cancer in 9. Overall results and qualifications from the work: After ivuxolimab, CD8+ T cells had more expanded clones than CD4+ T cells on average. In the 0.1-3.0 mg/kg groups, partial responders had among the lowest normalized peripheral clonal expansion, particularly in CD8+ T cells. Which antigens the clonally expanded peripheral T cells were specific for was not determined. At doses from 0.1 to 3.0 mg/kg, clonal expansion was seen in both CD4+ and CD8+ blood T cells between baseline and week 6. Low levels of normalized T-cell clonal expansion were also seen in some patients who did not respond.

In regard to this clone: Its antigen has not been determined. Base qualities are missing; no much larger clone stands one base away.

Genomic DNA was isolated from the sorted cells so that the TCRbeta CDR3 region could be sequenced. TCRbeta CDR3 regions were sequenced using the immunoSEQ Assay. Sourced from immuneACCESS, this table was stored by TCRdb with only in-frame sequences that have V and J called. A share of the clones is absent; for the studies checked, an unresolved V gene accounts for under half, and the remainder has no known explanation. The sample contains about 46,000 clones, approximately 86% of them found a single time. The ten largest make up approximately 10% of the sample. Patients with a history of autoimmune disease or receiving systemic immunosuppression were excluded from the trial. In every dose cohort, peripheral blood was drawn for TCR sequencing at baseline, cycle 4 day 1, and cycle 7 day 1. The samples were drawn from a first-in-human, open-label, multicenter phase I dose-escalation trial of ivuxolimab. Adults with locally advanced or metastatic head and neck squamous cell, hepatocellular, melanoma or renal cell carcinoma were enrolled in the trial. CD4+ and CD8+ T cells were sorted separately from peripheral blood before TCR sequencing.

This sequence was found in an adult with an advanced solid tumor such as melanoma, head and neck, liver or kidney cancer. The material sequenced was CD4+ or CD8+ T cells sorted from blood, taken in a trial of the OX40 agonist ivuxolimab.

The DNA sequence reads TGTGCCAGCAGTGAAGACAGGAATAATGAAAAACTGTTTTTT. Its translation is CASSEDRNNEKLFF. This chain is built from TRBV2 and TRBJ1-4; matching of 5 bases hints at TRBD1 as the D gene. Relative to germline, V is 1 base shorter and J is 4 bases shorter, with 7 bases between their ends. From cysteine to phenylalanine, the CDR3 is 14 amino acids long. The entry retains the CDR3 DNA only, 42 bases that are in frame from base 1. Sequences SNHLY (CDR1) and FYNNEI (CDR2) are obtained from the germline V gene. Joined to the reference TRBV2 and TRBJ1-4 proteins, this CDR3 gives the full variable domain: EPEVTQTPSHQVTQMGQEVILRCVPISNHLYFYWYRQILGQKVEFLVSFYNNEISEKSEIFDDQFSVERPDGSNFTLKIRSTKLEDSAMYFCASSEDRNNEKLFFGSGTQLSVL.